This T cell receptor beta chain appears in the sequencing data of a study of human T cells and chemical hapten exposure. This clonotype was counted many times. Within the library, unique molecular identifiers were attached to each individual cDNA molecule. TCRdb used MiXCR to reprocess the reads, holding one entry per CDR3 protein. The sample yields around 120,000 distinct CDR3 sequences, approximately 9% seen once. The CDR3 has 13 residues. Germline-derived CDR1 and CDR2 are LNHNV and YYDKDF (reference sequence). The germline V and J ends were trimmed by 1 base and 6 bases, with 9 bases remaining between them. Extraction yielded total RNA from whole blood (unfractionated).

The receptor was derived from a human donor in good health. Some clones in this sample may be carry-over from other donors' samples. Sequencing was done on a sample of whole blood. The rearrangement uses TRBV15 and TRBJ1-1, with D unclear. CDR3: CATSRGPGSEAFF. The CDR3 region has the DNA TGTGCCACCAGCAGAGGACCGGGCTCTGAAGCTTTCTTT.